The 11 T cell receptor gamma chains presented below share a single source sample, sequenced in a study of gamma-delta T cells after stem cell transplantation. TCRdb reprocessed the RT-PCR reads using CATT. The data contain under 900 gamma-chain clones, approximately 9.9% of them singletons. The source material was gamma-delta T cells. These receptors were collected from a human donor. It is not recorded whose cells these are; they may come from a transplant donor.

In its sample, this clone was seen a few times. TCRdb pairs this DNA with a much larger clone's protein that differs at residue 13, likely a read error; the protein shown was translated from the DNA. The chain employs TRGV9 and TRGJP. The V gene's germline CDR1 is GITISATS and CDR2 ISYDGTV (reference sequence). CDR3 size: 16 residues. CDR3 sequence (DNA): TGTGCCTTGTGGGAGGTGAGAGATTTGGGCAAAAAAAACAAGGTATTT. This codes for CALWEVRDLGKKNKVF.

Concerning this clone itself: Germline is not matched at one junction end, which may reflect a read error. The gene calls are TRGV9 and TRGJP. Germline V gene lookup returns CDR1 GITISATS and CDR2 ISYDGTV (reference sequence). CDR3 length: 17 amino acids. As DNA, the CDR3 is TGTGCCGTGTGGGAGCCACCCGGGGAGTTGGGCAAAAAAATCAAGGTATTT. Amino acids: CAVWEPPGELGKKIKVF.

The sample holds a few counts of this clone. J is TRGJ1 or TRGJ2 and V is TRGV9. Looked up from germline, CDR1 is GITISATS and CDR2 is ISYDGTV (reference sequence). J was trimmed by 4 bases and V by 0 bases; bases with no gene match: 9. The CDR3 totals 15 residues. DNA of the CDR3: TGTGCCTTGTGGGAGGTGTGGGGTAGGTATTATAAGAAACTCTTT. Translation: CALWEVWGRYYKKLF.

Within the sample, this clone is hyperexpanded. The identical CDR3 is also encoded by other nucleotide sequences in the sample. V gene TRGV9 combines with J gene TRGJP. CDR3 length: 16 amino acids. The junction had 1 base not matched to a gene; V was cut back by 0 bases and J by 5 bases. In germline, CDR1 is GITISATS, CDR2 ISYDGTV (reference sequence). The CDR3 here is CALWEVKELGKKIKVF. DNA of the CDR3: TGTGCCTTGTGGGAGGTGAAAGAGTTGGGCAAAAAAATCAAGGTATTT.

This chain joins TRGV9 and TRGJP. Germline CDR1 GITISATS, CDR2 ISYDGTV (reference sequence). With 5 bases clipped from V and 4 bases from J, the junction kept 5 bases outside the gene matches. This CDR3 contains 16 residues. The CDR3: CALWAHQELGKKIKVF. CDR3 DNA sequence: TGTGCCTTGTGGGCCCACCAAGAGTTGGGCAAAAAAATCAAGGTATTT.

By sample share, this clone is large. Other DNA sequences of this sample code for an identical CDR3. The rearrangement uses TRGV9 and TRGJP. The CDR3 is made up of 18 amino acids. V shed 2 bases, J shed 2 bases, and the junction held 6 bases outside the gene matches. Germline V gives CDR1 GITISATS, CDR2 ISYDGTV (reference sequence). The DNA for the CDR3 is TGTGCCTTGTGGGAGGAGAACCGGCAAGAGTTGGGCAAAAAAATCAAGGTATTT. This gives the protein CALWEENRQELGKKIKVF.

This chain uses TRGV9 with TRGJ1 or TRGJ2. The V gene end was trimmed by 3 bases and the J gene end by 2 bases; junction bases not matched to a gene: 7. CDR1 is GITISATS and CDR2 is ISYDGTV in the germline V gene (reference sequence). CDR3 length: 14 residues. CDR3 bases: TGTGCCTTGTGGGAGCTGACCTATTATTATAAGAAACTCTTT. This encodes CALWELTYYYKKLF.

This clone appeared a few times. V is TRGV2 and J is TRGJP2. The CDR3 has 15 residues. V was pared by 2 bases and J by 0 bases, with 3 bases of the junction left unmatched. Germline values: CDR1 EGSNGY, CDR2 YDSYNSKV. CDR3 residues: CATWDVDSSDWIKTF. For the CDR3, the DNA is TGTGCCACCTGGGACGTAGATAGTAGTGATTGGATCAAGACGTTT.

A remark on this clone: A much larger clone lies one base from this, so it may be a read error. Other DNA sequences in this sample translate to the same CDR3. The V gene is TRGV9, the J gene TRGJP. CDR1 and CDR2 (germline): GITISATS, ISYDGTV (reference sequence). This CDR3 has 16 residues. The CDR3 reads CALWDQRELGKKIKVF. CDR3 bases: TGTGCCTTGTGGGACCAACGGGAGTTGGGCAAGAAAATCAAGGTATTT.

This clone was seen a handful of times. This is likely an artifact of a read error, given a far larger clone one base away. The sample holds other DNA sequences that translate to the same CDR3. The genes are TRGV9 and TRGJ1 or TRGJ2. Germline loops: CDR1 GITISATS, CDR2 ISYDGTV (reference sequence). This CDR3 has 15 residues. This CDR3 is CALWEVQRGYYKKLF. CDR3 sequence (DNA): TGTGCCTTGTGGGAGGTGCAAAGGGGTTATTATAAGAAGCTCTTT.

This clone is large (0.1 to 1%) by share. The gene calls are TRGV9 and TRGJP. With V trimmed by 5 bases and J by 11 bases, 3 bases remained unmatched. Germline CDR1 and CDR2: GITISATS and ISYDGTV (reference sequence). The CDR3 spans 13 residues. In nucleotides, the CDR3 is TGTGCCTTGTGGGGTGTGGGCAAAAAAATCAAGGTATTT. As protein: CALWGVGKKIKVF.